The clone carrying this TCR beta chain has only a few counts. The antigen remains unidentified. Losses at the gene ends were 3 bases for V and 0 bases for J; bases not matched to a gene: 15. Germline lookup yields CDR1 SGHKS and CDR2 YYEKEE (reference sequence). There are 20 residues in the CDR3. The data are from a study of blood T cells in healthy people across ages. The study's findings and limits: The donors' CMV status was not determined, possibly confounding changes in expanded clonotypes. Investigators treated diversity estimates from one million T cells as underestimates. Diversity was higher, and naive CD4+ cells more numerous, in long-lived donors than in aged donors.

Using a J-beta primer mix together with a sample-barcoded 5' primer, a second PCR was run for roughly 6 to 12 cycles. TCRdb called the 5' RACE reads again in MiXCR, with one record for every CDR3 protein. This sample carries about 650,000 distinct CDR3 sequences, around 32% of them seen once, and the ten largest clones take 15%. The receptor's source is a woman older than 75 in good health. The sample comprised blood. The chain couples TRBV5-5 to TRBJ2-6; 7 bases align to TRBD1. CDR3 sequence reads: CASSSDATGQPLSGANVLTF. The CDR3 region has the DNA TGTGCCAGCAGCTCGGACGCTACGGGACAGCCACTCTCTGGGGCCAACGTCCTGACTTTC.